The sequence of this TCR beta chain was determined in a study of T cells after yellow fever vaccination. Points from the study as a whole: After the booster, 95% to 98% of CD4 and roughly nine tenths of CD8 primary-response clones were re-detected.

TCRdb reprocessed the 5' RACE reads with MiXCR, giving one entry per CDR3 protein. The sample yields more than 90,000 distinct CDR3 sequences, more than 7.5% seen once. This clonotype was counted a few times. Its antigen is as yet unknown. J lost 1 base, V lost 0 bases, and 8 bases had no gene match. Germline values: CDR1 LGHDT, CDR2 YNNKEL (reference sequence). This CDR3 is 17 amino acids long. The material was CD8+ T cells sorted from PBMCs, obtained 45 days after the yellow fever booster vaccination. The receptor was derived from a man aged 30-40 years who received the YFV17D yellow fever vaccine. The chain is built from TRBV3-1 and TRBJ2-7; TRBD2 matches 8 bases. The CDR3 here is CASSQETSGSLSYEQYF. DNA for the CDR3: TGTGCCAGCAGCCAAGAAACCAGCGGGAGCCTTTCCTACGAGCAGTACTTC.